Below, one T cell receptor (beta chain) is given with its context. What antigen it recognizes has not been identified. Within one base of it there is no much larger clone, and no base qualities were kept. RNA was extracted using the RNeasy kit, and about 0.5 to 1 microgram was reverse transcribed with random hexamers. The immunoSEQ multiplex PCR assay, which covers 54 Vbeta and 13 Jbeta segments, was used to amplify TCR beta CDR3 regions. To correct PCR amplification bias, a synthetic template baseline was used for both primer optimization and computational correction. As for how the authors treated the data: Only productive sequences were kept, with reads annotated to V, D and J genes according to IMGT and analyzed in immunoSEQ Analyzer. Clonality was calculated as one minus the Shannon entropy normalized by log2 of the number of productive unique sequences. For each patient and control, public and private clones were evaluated within the 100 most prevalent clones. Clones were defined as Susac-specific when absent from the healthy and MS cohorts, from about 970 published viral clones and from other ImmuneACCESS disease sequences. TCRdb reran the public reads through fastp at Q25 and MiXCR, keeping productive beta chains. Entries are consolidated by CDR3 protein sequence, retaining the most common genes and DNA. V and J calls and clone size were set by TCRdb, not the authors. The sample data list roughly 150,000 distinct CDR3 sequences, and roughly 94% of these were observed just once. 0.08% to 0.095% of the sample comes from the top ten.

The data were taken from a study of CD8 T cells in Susac syndrome (dated by TCRdb to the late 2010s). Regarding the study in general: Whether CD8+ T cell activation and differentiation in Susac syndrome was antigen driven was tested using repertoire sequencing. Broad study findings and their caveats: The number of individuals in the TCR sequencing and HLA analysis was recognized as being relatively small.

CDR1 and CDR2, per the germline V gene, are ENHRY and SYGVKD. Cut back by 9 bases and 6 bases, the V and J ends lie 8 bases apart. From cysteine to phenylalanine, the CDR3 is 11 amino acids long. Only CDR3 DNA is held: 33 bases, read in frame from base 1. Peripheral blood CD8+ and CD4+ T cells from healthy donors, Susac syndrome patients and multiple sclerosis patients were profiled by high-throughput TCR beta sequencing. The multiple sclerosis controls were treatment-naive patients who had stable or active relapsing-remitting disease and met the revised McDonald criteria. Bulk CD8+ and CD4+ T cells were purified by magnetic negative isolation, while CD8+ TEMRA cells were enriched using FACS. Blood was collected in EDTA tubes and processed within 24 hours, with PBMCs isolated through density gradient centrifugation. PBMCs intended for TCR sequencing were cryopreserved in liquid nitrogen and thawed later in a water bath at 37 degrees C. The sorted or isolated CD4+, CD8+ and CD8+ TEMRA cells had a purity of 90% or higher.

The clonotype was recovered from a human donor with multiple sclerosis. The V and J segments used are TRBV10-3 and TRBJ2-2, with the D segment identity uncertain. The sequencing sample was made of CD4+ T cells from PBMCs. CDR3 loop: CAIRLAGELFF. The DNA reads as follows: TGTGCCATTCGTTTAGCCGGGGAGCTGTTTTTT.